The entry that follows covers one TCR beta chain sequence. The record originates from a study of blood T cell repertoires in COVID-19. In the study overall: Whether acute or convalescent, the COVID-19 samples came from the United States, Italy and Spain. From T cells, B-cell-depleted T cells, or PBMCs came the material, which was cDNA or gDNA.

Study processing details: Estimation of nucleated cell counts relied on the amplification of reference gene primers. Here immunoSEQ multiplex PCR was the method, and the copy in TCRdb shows in-frame clones only, minus some. That table furnishes V, J and clone size, whereas the DNA furnished D and trimming. The sample carries roughly 150,000 clones, 80% to 90% recorded once. This CDR3 comprises 20 residues. Trimming took 6 bases from V and 3 from J; bases not matched to a gene: 22. Germline V CDR1 and CDR2: ENHRY, SYGVKD. The material sequenced was peripheral blood. The sequence came from a man in his 60s with acute or convalescent COVID-19. The genes are TRBV10-3 and TRBJ1-2, with 10 bases aligning to TRBD1. This CDR3 reads CAISRPLYRDRGNGDYGYTF. In DNA, the CDR3 is TGTGCCATCAGCAGGCCATTGTACCGGGACAGGGGAAACGGCGACTATGGCTACACCTTC.